Listed below are T cell receptor beta chains from one sample, sequenced in a study of beta chain features in type 1 diabetes. The assay was immunoSEQ multiplex PCR, and TCRdb's table has in-frame clones only and misses some. This table holds 200,000 to 300,000 clones, 25% to 30% found once. Sequenced: central memory CD4+ T cells from blood. The receptors were sampled from a man aged 30 to 39 in good health. CDR3s include the opening cysteine and the closing phenylalanine or tryptophan. The order of the fields is J gene, V gene, D gene, clone size, CDR3 protein, CDR3 DNA. D genes are given only for firm matches. Clone size is given for some rows only: seen once, a few or many times, or a class if the clone is expanded.

J: TRBJ2-3
V: TRBV7-7
D: -
size: -
CDR3: CASSPGRGRTDTQYF
DNA: TGTGCCAGCAGCCCCGGAAGAGGCCGCACAGATACGCAGTATTTT

J: TRBJ2-1
V: TRBV30
D: -
size: -
CDR3: CAWSVGGSYNEQFF
DNA: TGTGCCTGGAGTGTAGGGGGCTCCTACAATGAGCAGTTCTTC

J: TRBJ2-7
V: TRBV30
D: TRBD1
size: few
CDR3: CAWSASPQGREQYF
DNA: TGTGCCTGGAGTGCCAGCCCACAGGGGCGCGAGCAGTACTTC

J: TRBJ2-1
V: TRBV11-2
D: TRBD1
size: few
CDR3: CASSLDPGQGYNEQFF
DNA: TGTGCCAGCAGCTTGGATCCGGGACAGGGATACAATGAGCAGTTCTTC

J: TRBJ2-1
V: TRBV28
D: -
size: -
CDR3: CASSLGEPQQFF
DNA: TGTGCCAGCAGTTTGGGGGAACCTCAGCAGTTCTTC

J: TRBJ1-6
V: TRBV13
D: TRBD1
size: -
CDR3: CASSLGRGYSPLHF
DNA: TGTGCCAGCAGCTTAGGCAGGGGGTATTCACCCCTCCACTTT

J: TRBJ2-5
V: TRBV30
D: -
size: few
CDR3: CAWSPGTGQETQYF
DNA: TGTGCCTGGAGTCCCGGGACGGGACAAGAGACCCAGTACTTC

J: TRBJ2-3
V: TRBV4-3
D: -
size: -
CDR3: CASSQGGRERDTQYF
DNA: TGCGCCAGCAGCCAAGGGGGGCGGGAGAGAGATACGCAGTATTTT

J: TRBJ1-1
V: TRBV29-1
D: -
size: few
CDR3: CSVTTMGTEAFF
DNA: TGCAGCGTGACTACCATGGGTACTGAAGCTTTCTTT

J: TRBJ2-5
V: TRBV29-1
D: TRBD2
size: many
CDR3: CSPGGPGETQYF
DNA: TGCAGCCCGGGAGGGCCGGGGGAGACCCAGTACTTC

J: TRBJ2-7
V: TRBV30
D: TRBD2
size: -
CDR3: CAWGRGGAVHEQYF
DNA: TGTGCCTGGGGCCGCGGGGGGGCCGTCCACGAGCAGTACTTC

J: TRBJ1-6
V: TRBV11-2
D: -
size: few
CDR3: CASSLLRGDSPLHF
DNA: TGTGCCAGCAGCTTACTAAGAGGGGATTCACCCCTCCACTTT

J: TRBJ1-1
V: TRBV2
D: -
size: -
CDR3: CASTLSTEAFF
DNA: TGTGCCAGCACCTTAAGTACTGAAGCTTTCTTT

J: TRBJ2-5
V: TRBV18
D: -
size: few
CDR3: CASSPVHATAGETQYF
DNA: TGTGCCAGCTCACCGGTGCACGCAACGGCGGGGGAGACCCAGTACTTC

J: TRBJ2-7
V: TRBV13
D: -
size: few
CDR3: CASSLGGTPTEQYF
DNA: TGTGCCAGCAGCTTAGGGGGGACCCCTACTGAGCAGTACTTC

J: TRBJ2-7
V: TRBV6-5
D: -
size: few
CDR3: CASSYSSEQYF
DNA: TGTGCCAGCAGTTACTCTTCCGAGCAGTACTTC

J: TRBJ1-4
V: TRBV7-6
D: TRBD1
size: -
CDR3: CASSLDRGGEKLFF
DNA: TGTGCCAGCAGCTTGGACAGGGGAGGTGAAAAACTGTTTTTT

J: TRBJ2-7
V: TRBV7-6
D: -
size: -
CDR3: CASSSQPTASYEQYF
DNA: TGTGCCAGCAGCTCCCAACCGACAGCGTCCTACGAGCAGTACTTC

J: TRBJ2-2
V: TRBV14
D: TRBD2
size: -
CDR3: CASTRRTRAREGTGELFF
DNA: TGTGCCAGCACCCGCAGAACCCGGGCCCGGGAGGGTACCGGGGAGCTGTTTTTT

J: TRBJ2-5
V: TRBV11-2
D: TRBD1
size: few
CDR3: CASRAGTGGRETQYF
DNA: TGTGCCAGCAGAGCCGGGACAGGGGGCCGAGAGACCCAGTACTTC

J: TRBJ2-7
V: TRBV30
D: -
size: -
CDR3: CAWSRPTYEQYF
DNA: TGTGCCTGGAGCCGGCCCACCTACGAGCAGTACTTC

J: TRBJ2-5
V: TRBV9
D: TRBD2
size: few
CDR3: CASSVGTSGRVETQYF
DNA: TGTGCCAGCAGCGTCGGGACTAGCGGGAGGGTTGAGACCCAGTACTTC

J: TRBJ1-5
V: TRBV7-9
D: TRBD1
size: -
CDR3: CASSHDRVENQPQHF
DNA: TGTGCCAGCAGCCACGACAGGGTTGAGAATCAGCCCCAGCATTTT

J: TRBJ1-2
V: TRBV7-2
D: -
size: few
CDR3: CASSDRTDTIYGYTF
DNA: TGTGCCAGCAGCGACCGGACAGACACGATCTATGGCTACACCTTC

J: TRBJ2-1
V: TRBV29-1
D: -
size: -
CDR3: CSVFDGYNEQFF
DNA: TGCAGCGTTTTCGACGGATACAATGAGCAGTTCTTC

J: TRBJ2-6
V: TRBV7-2
D: -
size: few
CDR3: CASSFSSSGANALTF
DNA: TGTGCCAGCAGCTTTTCGTCCTCTGGGGCCAACGCCCTGACTTTC

J: TRBJ2-7
V: TRBV7-9
D: -
size: -
CDR3: CASSRLEREQYF
DNA: TGTGCCAGCAGCCGACTAGAGCGCGAGCAGTACTTC